These 20 T cell receptor beta chains were sequenced from one sample in a study of blood T cell repertoires in COVID-19. This table comes from immunoSEQ multiplex PCR, and its TCRdb copy is limited to in-frame clones, with some not included. This table has about 140,000 clones, about 83% appearing once. Sample: PBMCs or T cells enriched from blood (not recorded which). All receptors come from a woman aged 45-59 years with acute COVID-19.

The V call is TRBV9, the J call TRBJ2-7; no reliable D call. CDR1 is SGDLS, CDR2 YYNGEE, per germline. The CDR3 covers 17 residues. Trimming left V 4 bases short and J 1 base short, with 21 bases between. CDR3 bases: TGTGCCAGCAGCCAGACCGCCGTAGCCCAGAGTTCCTACGAGCAGTACTTC. As protein: CASSQTAVAQSSYEQYF.

The chain employs TRBV30 and TRBJ1-4; TRBD1 aligns across 9 bases. CDR3 length: 17 amino acids. Germline V gene sequence: CDR1 GTSNPN, CDR2 SVGIG (reference sequence). The trim removed 7 bases at V and 5 bases at J, leaving 17 bases unmatched. The CDR3 loop is CASKAGNRGHRNEKLFF. The DNA for the CDR3 is TGTGCCTCCAAGGCGGGGAACAGGGGGCATAGGAATGAAAAACTGTTTTTT.

This clone was counted only a few times. The chain combines TRBV4-1 with TRBJ2-7, with TRBD2 as a possible D gene (5 bases). The CDR3 spans 17 residues. Germline V gives CDR1 MGHRA, CDR2 YSYEKL. The ends were cut back, 0 bases at V and 3 bases at J, with 18 bases in the middle. CDR3 nucleotide sequence: TGCGCCAGCAGCCAAGATACGTTGGCTAGCACCCTCTACGAGCAGTACTTC. This sequence encodes CASSQDTLASTLYEQYF.

The chain recombines TRBV29-1 with TRBJ1-1, with a possible D match to TRBD1 (6 bases). The V gene's germline CDR1 is SQVTM and CDR2 ANQGSEA. Trimming cost V 6 bases and J 4 bases, with 12 bases left between them. This CDR3 has 12 amino acids. CDR3 protein: CSVVIRGTEAFF. DNA of the CDR3: TGCAGCGTCGTAATCAGGGGCACTGAAGCTTTCTTT.

V gene TRBV7-2 combines with J gene TRBJ2-7, with 7 nucleotides matching TRBD1. This CDR3 region has 15 residues. Losses at the gene ends were 2 bases for V and 4 bases for J; bases not matched to a gene: 8. Germline V gene data show CDR1 as SGHTA and CDR2 as FQGNSA. This CDR3 is CASSLRDSTSYEQYF. The CDR3 DNA reads TGTGCCAGCAGCTTACGGGACAGCACTTCTTACGAGCAGTACTTC.

The CDR3 nucleotides are TGTGCCAGCAGCTGGACAGGGGCAAGCACTGAAGCTTTCTTT. This translates into CASSWTGASTEAFF. The genes are TRBV5-8 and TRBJ1-1, with 9 bases aligning to TRBD1. Germline CDR1 reads SGHTS; CDR2 reads YDEGEE. The CDR3 length is 14 residues. V trimming: 3 bases; J trimming: 4 bases; junction bases outside the gene matches: 4.

The rearrangement links TRBV4-2 to TRBJ2-7; TRBD1 matches 8 bases. The ends lost 4 bases at V and 7 bases at J; junction bases unmatched: 15. This CDR3 spans 16 amino acids. Germline V gives CDR1 LGHNA, CDR2 YNFKEQ. CDR3 residues: CASSPHLETGVVEQYF. In DNA form, the CDR3 reads TGTGCCAGCAGCCCGCATCTAGAGACAGGGGTGGTTGAGCAGTACTTC.

The DNA for the CDR3 is TGTGCCAGCAGCTCGCAGAGCCCAGGGGCTGGAGAGACCCAGTACTTC. Amino acid sequence: CASSSQSPGAGETQYF. The rearrangement links TRBV11-3 to TRBJ2-5; possible D gene TRBD1, 6 bases. The CDR3 length is 16 residues. Trimming left V 4 bases short and J 4 bases short, with 19 bases between. In germline, CDR1 is SGHNT, CDR2 YENEEA.

V and J are TRBV5-1 and TRBJ2-1; the match to TRBD2 covers 9 bases. J gave up 2 bases and V 3 bases, and 6 bases lay outside the gene matches. Per germline, CDR1 SGHRS and CDR2 YFSETQ. CDR3 size: 16 residues. CDR3 protein: CASSWTGLATYNEQFF. The CDR3 nucleotides read TGCGCCAGCAGCTGGACGGGACTAGCAACCTACAATGAGCAGTTCTTC.

The genes are TRBV7-2 and TRBJ2-5, with D unclear. The V gene's germline CDR1 is SGHTA and CDR2 FQGNSA. Trimming left V 5 bases short and J 4 bases short, with 11 bases between. The CDR3 spans 13 residues. This CDR3 is CASSQQDGETQYF. The CDR3 DNA sequence: TGTGCCAGCAGCCAGCAGGATGGAGAGACCCAGTACTTC. Full variable domain (outside the CDR3, taken from reference TRBV7-2 and TRBJ2-5): GAGVSQSPSNKVTEKGKDVELRCDPISGHTALYWYRQSLGQGLEFLIYFQGNSAPDKSGLPSDRFSAERTGGSVSTLTIQRTQQEDSAVYLCASSQQDGETQYFGPGTRLLVL.

V and J are TRBV12-3 or TRBV12-4 and TRBJ2-1; D not resolved. This CDR3 region has 13 residues. V was shortened by 5 bases and J by 3 bases, with 8 bases between the two germline ends. The CDR3: CASSGANYNEQFF. CDR3 DNA sequence: TGTGCCAGCAGTGGTGCTAACTACAATGAGCAGTTCTTC.

The chain links TRBV15 to TRBJ1-2; the D is unclear. Per the germline V gene, CDR1 is LNHNV and CDR2 is YYDKDF (reference sequence). With 1 base removed from V and 6 bases from J, the gap between germline ends came to 18 bases. This CDR3 has 16 residues. CDR3 in DNA: TGTGCCACCAGCAGAGCCCGAGGAGGTTCGAAGGATGGCTACACCTTC. Its protein is CATSRARGGSKDGYTF.

The rearrangement uses TRBV10-1 and TRBJ2-1; 7 bases line up with TRBD1. The CDR3 runs to 13 residues. With V trimmed by 2 bases and J by 9 bases, 4 bases remained unmatched. Germline CDR1 WNHNN, CDR2 SYGVQD (reference sequence). This chain's CDR3 is CASSEQGETEQFF. The CDR3 DNA reads TGCGCCAGCAGTGAGCAGGGGGAAACTGAGCAGTTCTTC.

This rearrangement joins TRBV6-2 or TRBV6-3 to TRBJ1-5; D not resolved. The CDR3 is made up of 14 amino acids. Germline CDR1 is MNHEY and CDR2 is SVGEGT. The V end lost 2 bases, the J end lost 3 bases, and 8 bases lay between the germline ends. The CDR3 sequence: CASSYGQANQPQHF. In DNA, the CDR3 is TGTGCCAGCAGTTACGGCCAGGCCAATCAGCCCCAGCATTTT.

The chain joins TRBV25-1 to TRBJ2-7; D is possibly TRBD2 (6 bases). The V gene's germline CDR1 is MGHDK and CDR2 SYGVNS. CDR3 length: 13 residues. Trimming shortened V by 4 bases and J by 6 bases, and 13 bases separated the two germline ends. This chain's CDR3 is CASSAGDSGEQYF. CDR3 DNA sequence: TGTGCCAGCAGTGCCGGGGACTCGGGCGAGCAGTACTTC.

V is TRBV5-1 and J is TRBJ2-3; D is undetermined. Germline CDR1 SGHRS, CDR2 YFSETQ. The CDR3 runs 14 residues. V lost 3 bases to trimming and J lost 5 bases, with 13 bases between them. The CDR3 loop reads CASSSQPREDTQYF. CDR3 in DNA: TGCGCCAGCAGCTCCCAACCGCGTGAAGATACGCAGTATTTT.

J is TRBJ2-3 and V is TRBV11-2, with D perhaps matching TRBD2 (6 bases). The V end was cut by 5 bases, the J end by 4 bases, with 13 bases between. This CDR3 has 14 amino acids. Germline V lookup: CDR1 SGHAT, CDR2 FQNNGV. This chain's CDR3 is CASSPGTSADTQYF. CDR3 DNA: TGTGCCAGCAGCCCCGGGACTTCAGCAGATACGCAGTATTTT.

The chain is built from TRBV6-2 or TRBV6-3 and TRBJ2-7, with TRBD2 identical over 9 bases. The CDR3 consists of 15 residues. The trim removed 3 bases at V and 2 bases at J, leaving 5 bases unmatched. Germline assignment: CDR1 MNHEY and CDR2 SVGEGT. CDR3 DNA sequence: TGTGCCAGCAGTTATCGGACTAGCGAGACCTACGAGCAGTACTTC. Encoded protein: CASSYRTSETYEQYF.

The rearrangement uses TRBV27 and TRBJ2-7; possible D gene TRBD2, 6 bases. Germline values: CDR1 MNHEY, CDR2 SMNVEV (reference sequence). The CDR3 has 13 residues. V lost 8 bases and J lost 4, with 15 bases in between. CDR3 in amino acids: CASGLKWEYEQYF. The CDR3 coding sequence is TGTGCCAGCGGACTAAAGTGGGAGTACGAGCAGTACTTC.

This rearrangement joins TRBV7-8 to TRBJ2-7; 12 nucleotides match TRBD2. Trimming removed 3 bases from V and 2 bases from J; junction bases left unmatched: 11. Germline V gives CDR1 SGHVS, CDR2 FQNEAQ. The CDR3 has 18 amino acids. CDR3 in amino acids: CASSLPAFLAGGPYEQYF. For the CDR3, the DNA is TGTGCCAGCAGCTTGCCTGCCTTCCTAGCGGGAGGGCCCTACGAGCAGTACTTC.